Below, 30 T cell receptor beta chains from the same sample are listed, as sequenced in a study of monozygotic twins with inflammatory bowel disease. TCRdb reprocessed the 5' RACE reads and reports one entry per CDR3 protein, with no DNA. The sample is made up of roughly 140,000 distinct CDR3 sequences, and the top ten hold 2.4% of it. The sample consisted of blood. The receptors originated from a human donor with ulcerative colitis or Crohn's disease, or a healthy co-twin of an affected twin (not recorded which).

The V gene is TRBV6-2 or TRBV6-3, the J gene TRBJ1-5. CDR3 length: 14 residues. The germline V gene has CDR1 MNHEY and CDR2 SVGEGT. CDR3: CATCGVKSNQPQHF.

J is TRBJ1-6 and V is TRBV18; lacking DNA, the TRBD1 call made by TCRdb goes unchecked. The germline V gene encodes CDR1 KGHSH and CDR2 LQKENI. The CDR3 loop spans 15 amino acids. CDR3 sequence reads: CASSPNTGLDSPLHF. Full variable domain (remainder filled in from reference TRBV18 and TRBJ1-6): NAGVMQNPRHLVRRRGQEARLRCSPMKGHSHVYWYRQLPEEGLKFMVYLQKENIIDESGMPKERFSAEFPKEGPSILRIQQVVRGDSAAYFCASSPNTGLDSPLHFGNGTRLTVT.

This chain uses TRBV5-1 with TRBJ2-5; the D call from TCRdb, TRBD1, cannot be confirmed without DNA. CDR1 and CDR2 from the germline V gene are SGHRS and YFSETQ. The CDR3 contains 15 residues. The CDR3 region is CASKRLGGPQETQYF.

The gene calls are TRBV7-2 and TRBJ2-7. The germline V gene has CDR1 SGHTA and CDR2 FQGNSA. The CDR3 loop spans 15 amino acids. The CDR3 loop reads CASSLAPASTYEQYF.

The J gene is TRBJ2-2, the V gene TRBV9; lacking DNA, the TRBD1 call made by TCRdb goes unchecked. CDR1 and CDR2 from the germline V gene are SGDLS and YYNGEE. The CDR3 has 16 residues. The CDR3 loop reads CASSVGQIANTGELFF.

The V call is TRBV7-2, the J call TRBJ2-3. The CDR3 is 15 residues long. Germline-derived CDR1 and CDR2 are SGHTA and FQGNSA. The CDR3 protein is CASSVRSLGTDTQYF.

This CDR3 reads CASSYGGGPISNQPQHF. The rearrangement joins TRBV6-5 to TRBJ1-5; TCRdb returns TRBD1, unconfirmable since there is no DNA. Germline CDR1 and CDR2: MNHEY and SVGAGI. The CDR3 is 17 residues long.

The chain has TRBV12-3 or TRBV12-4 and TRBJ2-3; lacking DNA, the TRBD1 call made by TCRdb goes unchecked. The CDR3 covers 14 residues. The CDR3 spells CASSLTTGSDTQYF.

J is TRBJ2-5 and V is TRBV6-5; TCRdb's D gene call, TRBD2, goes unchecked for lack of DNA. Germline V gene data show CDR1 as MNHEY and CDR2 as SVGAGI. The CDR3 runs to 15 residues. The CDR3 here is CASSYSIHQRETQYF.

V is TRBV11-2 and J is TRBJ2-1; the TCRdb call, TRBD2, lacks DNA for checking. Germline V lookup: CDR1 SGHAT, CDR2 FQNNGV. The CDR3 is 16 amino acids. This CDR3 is CASSLALAGVYNEQFF.

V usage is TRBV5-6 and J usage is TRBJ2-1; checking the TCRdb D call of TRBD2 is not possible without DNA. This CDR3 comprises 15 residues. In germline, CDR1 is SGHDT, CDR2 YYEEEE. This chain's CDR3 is CASSLAAGTINEQFF.

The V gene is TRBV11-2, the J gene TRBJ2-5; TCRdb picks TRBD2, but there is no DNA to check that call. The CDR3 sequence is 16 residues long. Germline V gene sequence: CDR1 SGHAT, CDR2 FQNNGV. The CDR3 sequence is CASSSSGTSGDKTQYF.

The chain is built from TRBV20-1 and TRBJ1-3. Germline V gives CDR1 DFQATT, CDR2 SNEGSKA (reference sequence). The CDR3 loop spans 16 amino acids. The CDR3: CSAAIAGDSSGNTIYF.

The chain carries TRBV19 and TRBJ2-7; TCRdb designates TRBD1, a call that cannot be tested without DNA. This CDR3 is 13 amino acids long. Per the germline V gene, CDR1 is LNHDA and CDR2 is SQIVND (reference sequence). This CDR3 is CASSPGGAYEHYF.

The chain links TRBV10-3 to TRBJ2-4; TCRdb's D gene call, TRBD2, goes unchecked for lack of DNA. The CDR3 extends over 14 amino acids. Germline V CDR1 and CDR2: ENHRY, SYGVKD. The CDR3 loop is CAISGGPAGNIQYF.

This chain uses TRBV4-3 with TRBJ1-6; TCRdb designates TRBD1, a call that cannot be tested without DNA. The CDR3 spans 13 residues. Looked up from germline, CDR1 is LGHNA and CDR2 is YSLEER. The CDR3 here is CASSREHTGLLHF.

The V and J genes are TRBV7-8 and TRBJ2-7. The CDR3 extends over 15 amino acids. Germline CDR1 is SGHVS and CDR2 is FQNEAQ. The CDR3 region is CASSLSSASSYEQYF.

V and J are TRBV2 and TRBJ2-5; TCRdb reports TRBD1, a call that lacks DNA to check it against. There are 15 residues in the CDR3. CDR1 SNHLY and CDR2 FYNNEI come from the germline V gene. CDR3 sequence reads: CASSYGTGGMETQYF.

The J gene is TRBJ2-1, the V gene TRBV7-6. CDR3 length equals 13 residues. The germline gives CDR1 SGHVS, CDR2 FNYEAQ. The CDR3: CASSLGQLNEQFF.

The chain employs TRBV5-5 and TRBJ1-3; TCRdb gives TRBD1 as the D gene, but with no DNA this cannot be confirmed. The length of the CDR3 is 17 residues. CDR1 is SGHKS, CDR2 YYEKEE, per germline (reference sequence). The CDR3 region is CASSLWGRQGSGNTIYF.

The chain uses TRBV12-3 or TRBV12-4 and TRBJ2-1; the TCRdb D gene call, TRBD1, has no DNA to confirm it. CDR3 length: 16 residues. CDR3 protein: CASSPGLGKTYNEQFF.

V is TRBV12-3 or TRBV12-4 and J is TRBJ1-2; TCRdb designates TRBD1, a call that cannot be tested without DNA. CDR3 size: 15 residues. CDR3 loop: CASSLASGIGGGYTF.

The CDR3 loop reads CASSLEVRNSPLHF. V usage is TRBV27 and J usage is TRBJ1-6. The length of the CDR3 is 14 residues. Germline-derived CDR1 and CDR2 are MNHEY and SMNVEV (reference sequence).

The CDR3 sequence: CASSLGDRERSDYTF. The chain couples TRBV5-1 to TRBJ1-2; TCRdb picks TRBD1, but there is no DNA to check that call. From germline, CDR1 is SGHRS and CDR2 YFSETQ. The CDR3 has 15 amino acids.

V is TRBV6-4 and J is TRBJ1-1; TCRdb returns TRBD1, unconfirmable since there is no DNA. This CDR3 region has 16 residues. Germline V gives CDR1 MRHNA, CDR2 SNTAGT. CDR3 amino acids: CASSESAGWGNTEAFF.

CDR3 sequence: CASSLKLSSYEQYF. The chain combines TRBV7-6 with TRBJ2-7. The CDR3 runs to 14 residues. From germline, CDR1 is SGHVS and CDR2 FNYEAQ.

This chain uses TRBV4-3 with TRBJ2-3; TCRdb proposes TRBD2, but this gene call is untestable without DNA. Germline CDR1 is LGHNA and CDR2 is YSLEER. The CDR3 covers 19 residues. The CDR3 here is CASSQEPFVASGGSDTQYF.

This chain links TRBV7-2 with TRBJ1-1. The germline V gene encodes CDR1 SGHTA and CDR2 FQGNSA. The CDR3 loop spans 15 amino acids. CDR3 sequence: CASSLERRMNTEAFF.

CDR3 residues: CASSSPTGLAGYTDTQYF. V usage is TRBV12-3 or TRBV12-4 and J usage is TRBJ2-3; TCRdb designates TRBD2, a call that cannot be tested without DNA. There are 18 residues in the CDR3.

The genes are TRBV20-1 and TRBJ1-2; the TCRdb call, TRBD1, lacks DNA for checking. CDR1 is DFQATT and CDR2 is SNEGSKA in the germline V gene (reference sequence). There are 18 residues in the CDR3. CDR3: CSARPPRGYRGQDSGYTF.